What follows is one TCR beta chain and its context. Symptom resolution, clearance, or two negative PCRs marked donors in Cohort 3 as recovered. This sample stems from a study of blood T cell repertoires in COVID-19. Study as a whole: Specimens from acute and convalescent COVID-19 originated in the United States, Italy and Spain. The cDNA or gDNA used as material had been derived from T cells, B-cell-depleted T cells, or PBMCs.

J was trimmed by 0 bases and V by 6 bases; bases with no gene match: 8. CDR3 length equals 15 residues. The germline gives CDR1 SNHLY, CDR2 FYNNEI. Original analysis: The authors estimated nucleated cell counts from reference gene primer amplification. The table came from immunoSEQ multiplex PCR; TCRdb's copy has only in-frame clones and leaves some out. That table furnishes V, J and clone size, whereas the DNA furnished D and trimming. The sample lists about 320,000 clones; 85% to 90% were seen once. This clonotype was obtained from a woman aged 18-29 years who had recovered from COVID-19. The rearrangement joins TRBV2 to TRBJ2-7; the match to TRBD1 covers 7 bases. The sequenced sample was PBMCs or T cells enriched from blood (not recorded which). This chain's CDR3 is CASRGETGLSYEQYF. The CDR3 coding sequence is TGTGCCAGCAGGGGAGAGACAGGGCTCTCCTACGAGCAGTACTTC.